This note documents a single T cell receptor (beta chain) sequence. The antigen is unknown. Primers: 60 Vbeta forward and 13 Jbeta reverse. Produced via immunoSEQ multiplex PCR; TCRdb's table is partial and in-frame only. The sample has some 150,000 clones; around 84% are singletons. The sample originates from a study of cytomegalovirus exposure and HLA in healthy donors. The study's findings and limits: There were several of the most significant clusters that appeared linked to common viral pathogens in a later analysis.

The CDR3 has 14 residues. Germline values: CDR1 SGHVS, CDR2 FQNEAQ. V was shortened by 0 bases and J by 2 bases, with 8 bases between the two germline ends. Sequenced input: PBMCs. The TCR sequence derives from a man aged 40-50 years in good health and CMV-seropositive. This sequence joins TRBV7-8 and TRBJ2-7, with a possible D match to TRBD1 (6 bases). CDR3 in amino acids: CASSLAQGTYEQYF. CDR3 sequence (DNA): TGTGCCAGCAGCTTAGCCCAGGGGACCTACGAGCAGTACTTC.